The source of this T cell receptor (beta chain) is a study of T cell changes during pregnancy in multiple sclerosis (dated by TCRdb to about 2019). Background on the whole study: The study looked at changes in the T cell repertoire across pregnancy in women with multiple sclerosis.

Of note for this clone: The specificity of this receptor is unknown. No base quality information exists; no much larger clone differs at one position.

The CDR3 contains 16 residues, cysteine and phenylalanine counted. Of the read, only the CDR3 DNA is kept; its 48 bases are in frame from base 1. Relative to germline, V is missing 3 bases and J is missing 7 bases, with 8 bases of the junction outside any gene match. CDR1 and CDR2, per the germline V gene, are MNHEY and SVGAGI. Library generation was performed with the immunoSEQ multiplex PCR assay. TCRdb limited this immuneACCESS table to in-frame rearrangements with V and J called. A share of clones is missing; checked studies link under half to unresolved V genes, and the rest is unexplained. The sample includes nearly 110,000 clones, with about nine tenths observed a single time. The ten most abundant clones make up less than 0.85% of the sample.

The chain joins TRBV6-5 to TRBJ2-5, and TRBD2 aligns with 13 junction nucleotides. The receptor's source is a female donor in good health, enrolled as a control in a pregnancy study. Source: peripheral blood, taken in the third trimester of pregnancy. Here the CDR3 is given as CASSYSTSGGRRTQYF. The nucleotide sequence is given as TGTGCCAGCAGTTATTCGACTAGCGGGGGGAGAAGGACCCAGTACTTC.